This T cell receptor beta chain was identified during a study of CD8 T cells in Susac syndrome. Study-wide points: The TCR sequencing and HLA analysis in the study involved a relatively small number of individuals, as the study acknowledged.

CD8+ and CD4+ blood T cells underwent TCR beta sequencing. Relapsing-remitting disease, either stable or active, was present in the treatment-naive patients who were the multiple sclerosis controls. As for this clonotype: Its antigen is undetermined.

The CDR3 loop spans 14 amino acids. Germline V gene lookup returns CDR1 SNHLY and CDR2 FYNNEI. V lost 3 bases and J lost 9, with 15 bases in between. An input of about 0.5 to 1 ug of RNA was subjected to reverse transcription using random hexamers. The immunoSEQ assay covered 54 Vbeta and 13 Jbeta segments for CDR3. Via MiXCR, TCRdb re-called the immunoSEQ multiplex PCR reads, giving one row per CDR3 protein. The sample includes roughly 180,000 distinct CDR3 sequences, roughly 92% seen only once; the top ten take roughly 0.098%. The sequence was collected from a human donor with multiple sclerosis. This sequence joins TRBV2 and TRBJ1-5; D not resolved. Sequenced: CD4+ T cells from PBMCs. The CDR3 loop is CASSDRRTPRPQHF. DNA for the CDR3: TGTGCCAGCAGTGACAGGAGAACTCCCAGGCCCCAGCATTTT.